A selection of T cell receptor beta chains follows, all from one sample in a study of blood T cell repertoires in COVID-19. TCRdb keeps only in-frame clones here, not all; method: immunoSEQ multiplex PCR. The sample includes 150,000 to 200,000 clones, about 80% of them seen just once. The source material was peripheral blood. All receptors come from a woman of 80 years or more with acute or convalescent COVID-19. Each CDR3 is given with its conserved first and last residue.

CASSIESASGEQFF	TRBV19	TRBJ2-1
CASSYPQPGTDTQYF	TRBV6-2/TRBV6-3	TRBJ2-3
CAWSIAGGFNEQFF	TRBV30	TRBJ2-1
CASNRPMTAGNTIYF	TRBV6-6	TRBJ1-3
CASSYGARDYGYTF	TRBV6-5	TRBJ1-2
CASSLVISVGANVLTF	TRBV11-2	TRBJ2-6
CASSQGRGRQVPGYTF	TRBV3-1/TRBV3-2	TRBJ1-2
CASSPEETQYF	TRBV18	TRBJ2-5
CASSLYQSNEKLFF	TRBV5-4	TRBJ1-4
CATSRDLASGDNEQFF	TRBV15	TRBJ2-1
CASNLRGNTGELFF	TRBV2	TRBJ2-2
CASSPSDREGEQYF	TRBV11-2	TRBJ2-7
CASSVEGQNTEAFF	TRBV9	TRBJ1-1
CASSMSWQGYEQYF	TRBV28	TRBJ2-7
CASSSNPGQGAGGYTF	TRBV27	TRBJ1-2
CASSPGLRELFF	TRBV28	TRBJ2-1
CASWELAGGSRFF	TRBV27	TRBJ2-1
CASSLVEFRETQYF	TRBV28	TRBJ2-5
CSVGQGNQPQHF	TRBV29-1	TRBJ1-5
CASSDLGSKNIQYF	TRBV10-1	TRBJ2-4
CASSRMTGLAEGGTDTQYF	TRBV14	TRBJ2-3
CASSLVVDTQYF	TRBV7-9	TRBJ2-3
CASSVEAGRSGAYTEAFF	TRBV9	TRBJ1-1
CASSSITGHQPQHF	TRBV28	TRBJ1-5
CASTYRDEQYF	TRBV27	TRBJ2-7
CATSRDWDRAQGGYTF	TRBV15	TRBJ1-2
CASSFKGGTRGTGELFF	TRBV6-2/TRBV6-3	TRBJ2-2
CASSQDRGRGTGELFF	TRBV4-3	TRBJ2-2
CASSIVFEFTTNEKLFF	TRBV19	TRBJ1-4
CAWTRTKLGQGSGNTIYF	TRBV30	TRBJ1-3
CASSHSGAYNEQFF	TRBV4-3	TRBJ2-1
CASSSNSGDTQYF	TRBV5-4	TRBJ2-3
CASSTGQGTSPLHF	TRBV5-1	TRBJ1-6
CASSLASGERYEQYF	TRBV11-2	TRBJ2-7
CASSLAVQETQYF	TRBV6-2/TRBV6-3	TRBJ2-5
CAWSGDFGYTF	TRBV30	TRBJ1-2
CASSYSADRGLSTQYF	TRBV6-5	TRBJ2-3
CASTGPLATEAFF	TRBV6-5	TRBJ1-1
CASSPLFDSGRARELFF	TRBV6-2/TRBV6-3	TRBJ2-2
CASSLIIGRATGELFF	TRBV5-4	TRBJ2-2
CASSLLAGGRTDTQYF	TRBV5-5	TRBJ2-3
CASSREGDAYNEQFF	TRBV11-3	TRBJ2-1
CASSQRGAGTGNGYTF	TRBV7-2	TRBJ1-2
CASSLAVGESYGYTF	TRBV7-2	TRBJ1-2
CASSAQAYEQYF	TRBV5-1	TRBJ2-7
CATSREINTNTGELFF	TRBV15	TRBJ2-2
CASSLFGTGGETQYF	TRBV7-2	TRBJ2-5
CASSPPGENSPLHF	TRBV18	TRBJ1-6
CASSLLDWGQGLARSNQPQHF	TRBV6-6	TRBJ1-5
CATYRTGSENEQFF	TRBV27	TRBJ2-1
CASSGVNEQFF	TRBV6-2/TRBV6-3	TRBJ2-1
CASSLLGGDGYEQYF	TRBV6-5	TRBJ2-7
CASSFSGRAVYGYTF	TRBV7-9	TRBJ1-2
CASSFSSGKYEQYF	TRBV27	TRBJ2-7
CASSLAIQAFNEQFF	TRBV7-2	TRBJ2-1
CASRPDRENTGELFF	TRBV19	TRBJ2-2
CASNKNGGTEAFF	TRBV7-8	TRBJ1-1
CASSLGPEGSSYTDTQYF	TRBV5-1	TRBJ2-3
CASSLIQGQETQYF	TRBV5-4	TRBJ2-5
CASSLLSATGVNTIYF	TRBV9	TRBJ1-3